This TCR beta chain is from a study of CD8 T cells in Susac syndrome. Looking at the study overall: Clinical remission applied to under ten sequenced Susac syndrome patients, and six had active disease.

From germline, CDR1 is LNHDA and CDR2 SQIVND (reference sequence). V lost 7 bases, J lost 5 bases, and 10 bases stayed unmatched. This CDR3 has 15 residues. CD8+ and CD4+ T cells from blood underwent TCR beta sequencing, which was carried out in a high-throughput format. TEMRA cells were enriched by FACS, and CD4+ and CD8+ T cells were negatively isolated. cDNA came from about 0.5 to 1 ug RNA primed by random hexamers. TCRdb independently ran MiXCR on the immunoSEQ multiplex PCR reads; one entry per CDR3 protein. This sample yields about 160,000 distinct CDR3 sequences, of which around 96% are seen a single time; about 0.13% belongs to the top ten. Worth noting for this clonotype: Its antigen is not known.

General observations from the study: The CD4+ T cell repertoires that were profiled in Susac syndrome showed no clonal expansion.

This rearrangement joins TRBV19 to TRBJ2-7, with 11 bases aligning to TRBD1. The material sequenced was CD4+ T cells from PBMCs. The clonotype originates from a human donor with Susac syndrome. This CDR3 is CASTTGTGGSHEQYV. The DNA for the CDR3 is TGTGCCAGTACGACCGGGACAGGGGGTTCCCACGAGCAGTACGTC.